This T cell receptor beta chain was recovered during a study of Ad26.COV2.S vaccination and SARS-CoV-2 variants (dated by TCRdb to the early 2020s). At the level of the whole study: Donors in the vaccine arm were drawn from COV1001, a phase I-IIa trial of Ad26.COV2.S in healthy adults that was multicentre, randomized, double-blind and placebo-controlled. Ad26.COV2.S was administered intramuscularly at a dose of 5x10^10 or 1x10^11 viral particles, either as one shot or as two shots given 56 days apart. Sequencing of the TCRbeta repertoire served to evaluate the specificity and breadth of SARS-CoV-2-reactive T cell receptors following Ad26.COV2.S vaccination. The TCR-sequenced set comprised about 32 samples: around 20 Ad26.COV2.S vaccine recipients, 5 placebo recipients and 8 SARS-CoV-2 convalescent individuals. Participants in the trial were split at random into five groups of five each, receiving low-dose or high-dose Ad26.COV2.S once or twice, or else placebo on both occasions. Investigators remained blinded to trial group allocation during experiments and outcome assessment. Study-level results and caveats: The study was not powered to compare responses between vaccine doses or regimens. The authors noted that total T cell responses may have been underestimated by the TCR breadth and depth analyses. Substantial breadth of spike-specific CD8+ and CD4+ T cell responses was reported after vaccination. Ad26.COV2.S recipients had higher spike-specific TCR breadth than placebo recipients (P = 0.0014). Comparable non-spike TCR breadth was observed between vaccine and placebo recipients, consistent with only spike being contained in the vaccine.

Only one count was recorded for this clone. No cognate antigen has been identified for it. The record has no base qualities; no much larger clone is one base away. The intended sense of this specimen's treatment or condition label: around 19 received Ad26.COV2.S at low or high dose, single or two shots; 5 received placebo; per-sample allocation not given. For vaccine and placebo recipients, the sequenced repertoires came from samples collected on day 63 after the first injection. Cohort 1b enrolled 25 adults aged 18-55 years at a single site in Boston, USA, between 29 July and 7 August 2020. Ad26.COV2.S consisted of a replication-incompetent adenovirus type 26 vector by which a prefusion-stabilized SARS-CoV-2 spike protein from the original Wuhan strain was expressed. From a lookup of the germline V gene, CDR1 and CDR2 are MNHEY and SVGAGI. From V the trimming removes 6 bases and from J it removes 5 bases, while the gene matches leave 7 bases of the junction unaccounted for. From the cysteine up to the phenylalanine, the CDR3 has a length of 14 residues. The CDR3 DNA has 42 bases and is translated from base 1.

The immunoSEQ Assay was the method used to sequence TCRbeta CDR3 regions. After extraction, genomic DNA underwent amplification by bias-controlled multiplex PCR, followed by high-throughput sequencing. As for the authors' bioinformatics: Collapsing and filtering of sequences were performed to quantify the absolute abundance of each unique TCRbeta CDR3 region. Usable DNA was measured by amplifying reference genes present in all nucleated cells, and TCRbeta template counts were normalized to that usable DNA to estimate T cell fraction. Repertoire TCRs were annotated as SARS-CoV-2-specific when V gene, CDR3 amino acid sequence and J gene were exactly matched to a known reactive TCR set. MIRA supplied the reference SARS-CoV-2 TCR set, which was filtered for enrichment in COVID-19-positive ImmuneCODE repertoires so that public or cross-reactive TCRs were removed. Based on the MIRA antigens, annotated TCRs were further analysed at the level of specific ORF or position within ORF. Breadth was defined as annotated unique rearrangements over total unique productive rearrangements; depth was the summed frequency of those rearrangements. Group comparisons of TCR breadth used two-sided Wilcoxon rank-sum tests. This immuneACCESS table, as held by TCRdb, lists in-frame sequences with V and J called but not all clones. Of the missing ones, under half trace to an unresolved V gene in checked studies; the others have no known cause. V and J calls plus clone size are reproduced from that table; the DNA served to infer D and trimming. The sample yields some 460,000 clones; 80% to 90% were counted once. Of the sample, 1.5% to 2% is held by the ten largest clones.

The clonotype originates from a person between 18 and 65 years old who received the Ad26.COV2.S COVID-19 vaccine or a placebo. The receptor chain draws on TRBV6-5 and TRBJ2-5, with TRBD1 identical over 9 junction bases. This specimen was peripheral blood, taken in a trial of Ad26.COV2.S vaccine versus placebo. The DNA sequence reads TGTGCCAGCAGCATACACACAGGGGGCGAGACCCAGTACTTC. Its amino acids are CASSIHTGGETQYF.